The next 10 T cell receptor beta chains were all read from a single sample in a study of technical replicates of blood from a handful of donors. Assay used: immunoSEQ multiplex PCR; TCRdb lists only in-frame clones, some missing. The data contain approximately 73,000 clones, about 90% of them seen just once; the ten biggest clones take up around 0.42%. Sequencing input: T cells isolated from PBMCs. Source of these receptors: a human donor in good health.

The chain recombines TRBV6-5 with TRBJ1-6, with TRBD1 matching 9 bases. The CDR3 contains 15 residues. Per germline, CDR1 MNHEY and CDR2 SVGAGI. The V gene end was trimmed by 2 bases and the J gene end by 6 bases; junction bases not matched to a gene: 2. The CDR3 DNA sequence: TGTGCCAGCAGTTACCTACAGGGGGCTAATTCACCCCTCCACTTT. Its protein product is CASSYLQGANSPLHF.

The CDR3 DNA sequence: TGTGCCAGCAGCTTAGTGGGAGGCAGGGCTGACACTGAAGCTTTCTTT. This sequence encodes CASSLVGGRADTEAFF. The chain employs TRBV11-2 and TRBJ1-1; weak D call: TRBD1 (5 bases). This CDR3 comprises 16 residues. In germline, CDR1 is SGHAT, CDR2 FQNNGV. V lost 1 base and J lost 3, with 15 bases in between.

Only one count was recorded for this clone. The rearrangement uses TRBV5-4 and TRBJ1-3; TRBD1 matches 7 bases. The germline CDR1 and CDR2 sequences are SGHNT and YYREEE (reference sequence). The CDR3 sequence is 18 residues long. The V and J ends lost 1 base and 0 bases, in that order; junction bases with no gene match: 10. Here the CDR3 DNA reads TGTGCCAGCAGCTTGTTGGGGACAGCTTCTTACTCTGGAAACACCATATATTTT. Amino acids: CASSLLGTASYSGNTIYF.

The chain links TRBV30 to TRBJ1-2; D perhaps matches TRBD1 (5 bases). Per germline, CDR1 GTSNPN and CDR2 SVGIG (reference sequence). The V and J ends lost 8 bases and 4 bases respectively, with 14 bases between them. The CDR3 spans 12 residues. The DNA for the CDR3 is TGTGCCGGGGGGAAGGGGCCCTATGGCTACACCTTC. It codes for CAGGKGPYGYTF.

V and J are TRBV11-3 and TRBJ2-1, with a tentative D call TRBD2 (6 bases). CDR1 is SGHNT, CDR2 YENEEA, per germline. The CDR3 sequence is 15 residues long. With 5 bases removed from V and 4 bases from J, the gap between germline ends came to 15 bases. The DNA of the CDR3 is TGTGCCAGCAGCCAACGGGACTCAGAATACAATGAGCAGTTCTTC. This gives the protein CASSQRDSEYNEQFF.

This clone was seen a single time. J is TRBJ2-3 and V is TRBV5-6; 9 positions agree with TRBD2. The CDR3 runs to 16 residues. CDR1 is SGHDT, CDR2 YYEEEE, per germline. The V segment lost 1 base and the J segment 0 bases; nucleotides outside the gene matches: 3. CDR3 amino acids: CASSLFTSGSTDTQYF. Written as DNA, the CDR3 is TGTGCCAGCAGCTTGTTTACTAGCGGGAGCACAGATACGCAGTATTTT.

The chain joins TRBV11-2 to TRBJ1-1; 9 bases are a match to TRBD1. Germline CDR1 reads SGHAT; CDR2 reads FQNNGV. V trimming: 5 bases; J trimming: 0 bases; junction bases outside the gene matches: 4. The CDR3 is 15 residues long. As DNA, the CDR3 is TGTGCCAGCAGCCTGACAGGGGGGATGAACACTGAAGCTTTCTTT. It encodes CASSLTGGMNTEAFF.

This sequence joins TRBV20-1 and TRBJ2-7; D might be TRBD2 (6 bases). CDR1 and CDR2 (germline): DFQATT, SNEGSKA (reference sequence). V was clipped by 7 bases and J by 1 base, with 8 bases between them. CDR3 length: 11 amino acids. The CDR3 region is CSGEVSYEQYF. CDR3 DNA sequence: TGCAGTGGGGAGGTTTCCTACGAGCAGTACTTC.

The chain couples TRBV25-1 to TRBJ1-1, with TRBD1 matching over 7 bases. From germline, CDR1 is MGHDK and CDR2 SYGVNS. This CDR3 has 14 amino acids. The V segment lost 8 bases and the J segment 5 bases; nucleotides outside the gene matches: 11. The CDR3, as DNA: TGTGCCAGCCGAATGGGACAGTACGGGACTGAAGCTTTCTTT. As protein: CASRMGQYGTEAFF.

The CDR3 nucleotides are TGTGCCAGCAGCGTAAACGTGGCGGGGGAGACCCAGTACTTC. This gives the protein CASSVNVAGETQYF. The rearrangement joins TRBV9 to TRBJ2-5, with TRBD2 as a possible D gene (6 bases). Trimming took off 1 base at V and 5 bases at J, with 12 bases between the two ends. CDR3 length equals 14 residues. Germline assignment: CDR1 SGDLS and CDR2 YYNGEE.